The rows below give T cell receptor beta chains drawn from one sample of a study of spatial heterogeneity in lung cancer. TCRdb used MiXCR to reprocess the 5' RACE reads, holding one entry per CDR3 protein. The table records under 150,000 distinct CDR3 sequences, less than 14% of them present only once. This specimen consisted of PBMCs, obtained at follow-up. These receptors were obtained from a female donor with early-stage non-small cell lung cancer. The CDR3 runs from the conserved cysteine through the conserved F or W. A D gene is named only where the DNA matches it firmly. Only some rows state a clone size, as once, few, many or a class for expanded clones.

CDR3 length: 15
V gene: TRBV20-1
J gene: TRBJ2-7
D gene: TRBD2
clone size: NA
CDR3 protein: CSARTARGVLDERYF
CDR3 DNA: TGCAGTGCTAGAACTGCCCGGGGGGTATTGGACGAGCGGTACTTC

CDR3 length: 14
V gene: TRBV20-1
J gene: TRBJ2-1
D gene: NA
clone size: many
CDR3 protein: CSASRGGSYNEQFF
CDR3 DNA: TGCAGTGCTAGTAGAGGGGGCTCCTACAATGAGCAGTTCTTC

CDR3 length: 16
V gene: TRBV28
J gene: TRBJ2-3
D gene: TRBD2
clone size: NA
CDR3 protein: CASSFASGRGPDTQYF
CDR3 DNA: TGTGCCAGCAGTTTCGCAAGCGGGAGGGGGCCAGATACGCAGTATTTT

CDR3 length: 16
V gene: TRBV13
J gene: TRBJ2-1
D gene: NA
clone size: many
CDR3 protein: CASSSSRLGAVNEQFF
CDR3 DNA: TGTGCCAGCAGCTCGTCTCGGTTGGGGGCGGTCAATGAGCAGTTCTTC

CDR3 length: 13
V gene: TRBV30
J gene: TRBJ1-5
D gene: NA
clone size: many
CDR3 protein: CAWTSGSNQPQHF
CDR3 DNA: TGTGCCTGGACCAGTGGGAGTAATCAGCCCCAGCATTTT

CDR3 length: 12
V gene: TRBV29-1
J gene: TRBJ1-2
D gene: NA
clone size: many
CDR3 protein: CSGSTGSSGYTF
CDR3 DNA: TGCAGCGGCTCCACAGGGAGTTCGGGCTACACCTTC

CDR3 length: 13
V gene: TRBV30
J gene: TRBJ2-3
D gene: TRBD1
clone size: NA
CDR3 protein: CAWREQGRHTQYF
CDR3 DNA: TGTGCCTGGAGGGAACAGGGGAGACATACGCAGTATTTT

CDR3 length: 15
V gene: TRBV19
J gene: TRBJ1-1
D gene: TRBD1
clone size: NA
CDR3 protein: CASSFKTGWNTEAFF
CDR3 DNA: TGTGCCAGTAGTTTTAAGACAGGGTGGAACACTGAAGCTTTCTTT

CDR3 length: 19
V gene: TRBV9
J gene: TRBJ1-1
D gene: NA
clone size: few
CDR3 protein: CASSANPTRVRTLNTEAFF
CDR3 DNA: TGTGCCAGCAGCGCGAATCCCACAAGGGTCCGAACCCTGAACACTGAAGCTTTCTTT

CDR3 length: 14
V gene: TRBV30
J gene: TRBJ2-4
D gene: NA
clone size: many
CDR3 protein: CAWSTGRAKNIQYF
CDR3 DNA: TGTGCCTGGAGTACCGGCAGGGCCAAAAACATTCAGTACTTC

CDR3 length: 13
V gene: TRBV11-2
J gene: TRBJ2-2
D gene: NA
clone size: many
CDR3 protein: CASSSPFPGELFF
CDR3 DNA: TGTGCCAGCAGCTCCCCATTTCCCGGGGAGCTGTTTTTT

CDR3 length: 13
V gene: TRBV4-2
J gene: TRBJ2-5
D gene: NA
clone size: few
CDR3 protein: CASSQQGEETQYF
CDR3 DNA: TGTGCCAGCAGCCAACAGGGCGAAGAGACCCAGTACTTC

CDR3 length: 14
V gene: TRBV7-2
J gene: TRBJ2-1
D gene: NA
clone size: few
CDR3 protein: CASSLYGGSWEQFF
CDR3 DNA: TGTGCCAGCAGCTTATATGGGGGTTCTTGGGAGCAGTTCTTC

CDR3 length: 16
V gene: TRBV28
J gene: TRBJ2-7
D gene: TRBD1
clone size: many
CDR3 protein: CASSSAGTGGLYEQYF
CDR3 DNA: TGTGCCAGCTCGTCTGCCGGGACAGGAGGGCTCTACGAGCAGTACTTC

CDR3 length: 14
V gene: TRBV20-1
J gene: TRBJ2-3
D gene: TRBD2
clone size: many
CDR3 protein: CSAEDSGMENTQYF
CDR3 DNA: TGCAGTGCCGAGGATAGCGGGATGGAAAATACGCAGTATTTT

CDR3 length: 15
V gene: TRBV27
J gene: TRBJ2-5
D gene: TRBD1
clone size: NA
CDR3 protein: CASSRRQGVQETQYF
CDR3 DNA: TGTGCCAGCAGTAGGCGACAGGGGGTACAAGAGACCCAGTACTTC

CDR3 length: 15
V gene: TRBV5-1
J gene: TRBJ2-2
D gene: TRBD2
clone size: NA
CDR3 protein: CASSNLAGNTGELFF
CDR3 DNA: TGCGCCAGCAGCAACCTAGCGGGAAACACCGGGGAGCTGTTTTTT

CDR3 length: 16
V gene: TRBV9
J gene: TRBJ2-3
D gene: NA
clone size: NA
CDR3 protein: CASSVGKRRGTDTQYF
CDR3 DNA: TGTGCCAGCAGCGTAGGAAAGCGTCGAGGGACAGATACGCAGTATTTT

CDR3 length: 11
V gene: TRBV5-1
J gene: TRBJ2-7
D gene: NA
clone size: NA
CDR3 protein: CASRGSYEQYF
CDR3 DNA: TGCGCCAGCAGAGGATCCTACGAGCAGTACTTC

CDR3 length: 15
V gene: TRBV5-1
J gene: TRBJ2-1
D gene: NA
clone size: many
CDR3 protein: CASSLDSRSYNEQFF
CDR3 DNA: TGCGCCAGCAGCTTGGACTCCCGCTCCTACAATGAGCAGTTCTTC

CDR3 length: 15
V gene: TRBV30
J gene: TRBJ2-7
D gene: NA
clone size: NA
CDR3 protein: CAWSNPWGASYEQYF
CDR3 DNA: TGTGCCTGGAGTAATCCCTGGGGGGCCTCCTACGAGCAGTACTTC

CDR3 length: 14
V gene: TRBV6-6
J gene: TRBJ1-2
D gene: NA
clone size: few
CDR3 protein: CASSYTGLDYGYTF
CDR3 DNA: TGTGCCAGCAGTTATACGGGACTCGACTATGGCTACACCTTC

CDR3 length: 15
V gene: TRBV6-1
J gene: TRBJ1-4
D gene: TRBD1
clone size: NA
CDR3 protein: CASSELDRGDEKLFF
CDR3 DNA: TGTGCCAGCAGTGAACTTGACAGGGGGGATGAAAAACTGTTTTTT

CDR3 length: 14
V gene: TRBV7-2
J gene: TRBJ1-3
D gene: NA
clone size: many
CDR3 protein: CASPAPRSGNTIYF
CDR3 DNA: TGTGCCAGCCCGGCCCCCCGCTCTGGAAACACCATATATTTT

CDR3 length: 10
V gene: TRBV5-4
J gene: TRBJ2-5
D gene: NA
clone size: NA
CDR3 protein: CASSLKTQYF
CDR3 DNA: TGTGCCAGCAGCTTAAAGACCCAGTACTTC

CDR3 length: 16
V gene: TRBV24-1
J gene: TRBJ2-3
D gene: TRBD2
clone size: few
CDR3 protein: CATSDPTSGRGDTQYF
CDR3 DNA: TGTGCCACCAGTGACCCGACTAGCGGGAGGGGAGATACGCAGTATTTT